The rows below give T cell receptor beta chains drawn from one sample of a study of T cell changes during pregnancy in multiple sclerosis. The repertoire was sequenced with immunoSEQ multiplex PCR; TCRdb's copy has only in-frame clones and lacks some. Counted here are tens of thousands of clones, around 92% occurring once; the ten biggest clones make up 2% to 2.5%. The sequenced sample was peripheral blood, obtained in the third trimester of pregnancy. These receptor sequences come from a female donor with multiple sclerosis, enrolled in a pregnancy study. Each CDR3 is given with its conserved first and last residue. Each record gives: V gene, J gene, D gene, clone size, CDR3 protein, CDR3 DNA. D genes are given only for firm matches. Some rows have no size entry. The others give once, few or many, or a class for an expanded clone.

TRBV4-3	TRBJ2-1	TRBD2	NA	CASSGLAGGYNEQFF	TGCGCCAGCAGCGGACTAGCGGGAGGTTACAATGAGCAGTTCTTC
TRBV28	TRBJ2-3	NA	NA	CASRGESPSTDTQYF	TGTGCCAGCAGGGGAGAGAGTCCTAGCACAGATACGCAGTATTTT
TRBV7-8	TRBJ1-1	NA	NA	CASSLNSEAFF	TGTGCCAGCAGCTTAAACAGTGAAGCTTTCTTT
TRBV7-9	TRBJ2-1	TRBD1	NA	CASRTGGLSPLSYNEQFF	TGTGCCAGCAGGACAGGGGGCCTTTCTCCTTTATCCTACAATGAGCAGTTCTTC
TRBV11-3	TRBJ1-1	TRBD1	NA	CASSSGQGNTEAFF	TGTGCCAGCAGCTCTGGACAGGGGAACACTGAAGCTTTCTTT
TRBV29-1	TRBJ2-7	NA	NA	CSVARLQGISEAGYYEQYF	TGCAGCGTCGCCAGGTTGCAGGGGATATCAGAAGCGGGGTACTACGAGCAGTACTTC
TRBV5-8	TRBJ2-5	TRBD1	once	CASSFRTGARETQYF	TGTGCCAGCAGCTTTCGGACAGGGGCCCGTGAGACCCAGTACTTC
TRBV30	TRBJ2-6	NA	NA	CAWVYHRLTSSGANVLTF	TGTGCCTGGGTCTACCACCGGTTAACTAGCTCTGGGGCCAACGTCCTGACTTTC
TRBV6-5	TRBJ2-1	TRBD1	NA	CASSRFGGQGSEQFF	TGTGCCAGCAGCCGCTTCGGGGGACAGGGATCTGAGCAGTTCTTC
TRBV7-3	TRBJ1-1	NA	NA	CASSHFMNTEAFF	TGTGCCAGCAGCCACTTTATGAACACTGAAGCTTTCTTT
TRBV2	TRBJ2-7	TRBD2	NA	CASRLAGQRGEQYF	TGTGCCAGCAGGCTAGCGGGACAACGCGGCGAGCAGTACTTC
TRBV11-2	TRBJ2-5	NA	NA	CASSLWGDETQYF	TGTGCCAGCAGCTTATGGGGGGATGAGACCCAGTACTTC
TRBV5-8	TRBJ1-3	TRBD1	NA	CASSPGQGSGNTIYF	TGTGCCAGCAGCCCGGGACAGGGGTCTGGAAACACCATATATTTT
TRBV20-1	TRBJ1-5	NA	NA	CSATRQPQHF	TGCAGTGCTACACGGCAGCCCCAGCATTTT
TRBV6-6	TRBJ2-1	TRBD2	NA	CASSTGTSVEQFF	TGTGCCAGCAGTACCGGGACTAGCGTGGAGCAGTTCTTC
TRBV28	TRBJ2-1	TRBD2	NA	CASSGGLKEQFF	TGTGCCAGCAGTGGGGGACTAAAAGAGCAGTTCTTC
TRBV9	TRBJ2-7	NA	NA	CASSGRENYEQYF	TGTGCCAGCAGCGGCCGGGAAAACTACGAGCAGTACTTC
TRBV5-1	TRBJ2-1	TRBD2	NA	CASSGGLAGGTYNEQFF	TGCGCCAGCAGCGGGGGGTTAGCGGGAGGAACCTACAATGAGCAGTTCTTC
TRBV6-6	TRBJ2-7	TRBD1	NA	CASSYSGTGVYEQYF	TGTGCCAGCAGTTACTCCGGTACAGGGGTCTACGAGCAGTACTTC
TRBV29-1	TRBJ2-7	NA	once	CSVLDSSYEQYF	TGCAGCGTTCTTGACAGCTCCTACGAGCAGTACTTC
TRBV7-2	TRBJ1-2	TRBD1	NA	CASSLGQGGGYTF	TGTGCCAGCAGCTTAGGACAGGGAGGAGGCTACACCTTC
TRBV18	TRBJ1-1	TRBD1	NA	CASSPQGTGLENTEAFF	TGTGCCAGCTCACCTCAAGGGACAGGGCTAGAGAACACTGAAGCTTTCTTT
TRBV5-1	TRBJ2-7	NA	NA	CASRYDTEQYF	TGCGCCAGCAGGTATGACACGGAGCAGTACTTC
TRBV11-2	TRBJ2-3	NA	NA	CASSLRAVSYTDTQYF	TGTGCCAGCAGCTTAAGAGCGGTGTCCTACACAGATACGCAGTATTTT
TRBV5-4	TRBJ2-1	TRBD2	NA	CASSSLTSGRAGNEQFF	TGTGCCAGCAGCTCCTTAACTAGCGGGAGGGCCGGGAATGAGCAGTTCTTC
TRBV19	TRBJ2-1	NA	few	CASSPEVNEQFF	TGTGCCAGTAGCCCAGAGGTCAATGAGCAGTTCTTC
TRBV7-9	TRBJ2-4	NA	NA	CASSSASGVSKNIQYF	TGTGCCAGCAGCTCCGCGTCGGGGGTTTCCAAAAACATTCAGTACTTC
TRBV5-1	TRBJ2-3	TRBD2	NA	CASSSLAGVTDTQYF	TGCGCCAGCAGCTCCCTAGCGGGAGTGACAGATACGCAGTATTTT
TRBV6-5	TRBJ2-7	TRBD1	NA	CASSYRDRGYEQYF	TGTGCCAGCAGTTACCGGGACAGGGGGTACGAGCAGTACTTC
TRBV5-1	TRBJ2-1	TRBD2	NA	CASSQAGGPLNNEQFF	TGCGCCAGCAGTCAAGCGGGAGGGCCTCTTAACAATGAGCAGTTCTTC
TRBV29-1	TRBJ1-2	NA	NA	CSVELRDTHGYTF	TGCAGCGTTGAGCTCCGGGACACCCATGGCTACACCTTC
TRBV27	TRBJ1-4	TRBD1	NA	CASSGGTGGLKLFF	TGTGCCAGCAGTGGCGGGACAGGGGGCTTAAAACTGTTTTTT
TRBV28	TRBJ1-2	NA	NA	CASSPPTGFYGYTF	TGTGCCAGCAGTCCACCCACAGGTTTCTATGGCTACACCTTC
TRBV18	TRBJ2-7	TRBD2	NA	CASSLKTTSGRSRYEQYF	TGTGCCAGCTCACTAAAAACGACTAGCGGGAGGTCTCGGTACGAGCAGTACTTC
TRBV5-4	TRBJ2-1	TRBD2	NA	CASTMGGRAEEQFF	TGTGCCAGCACCATGGGTGGGAGGGCGGAAGAGCAGTTCTTC
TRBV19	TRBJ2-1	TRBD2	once	CASSILGLAGSSYNEQFF	TGTGCCAGTAGTATTCTAGGACTAGCGGGAAGCTCCTACAATGAGCAGTTCTTC
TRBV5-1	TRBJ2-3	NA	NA	CASSPEASPSTDTQYF	TGCGCCAGCAGCCCGGAGGCCAGTCCCAGCACAGATACGCAGTATTTT
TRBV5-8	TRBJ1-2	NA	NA	CASSPGTTTLYGYTF	TGTGCCAGCAGCCCTGGGACAACCACCCTCTATGGCTACACCTTC
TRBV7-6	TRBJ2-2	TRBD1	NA	CASSIGDRSTGELFF	TGTGCCAGCAGCATAGGGGACAGGAGCACCGGGGAGCTGTTTTTT